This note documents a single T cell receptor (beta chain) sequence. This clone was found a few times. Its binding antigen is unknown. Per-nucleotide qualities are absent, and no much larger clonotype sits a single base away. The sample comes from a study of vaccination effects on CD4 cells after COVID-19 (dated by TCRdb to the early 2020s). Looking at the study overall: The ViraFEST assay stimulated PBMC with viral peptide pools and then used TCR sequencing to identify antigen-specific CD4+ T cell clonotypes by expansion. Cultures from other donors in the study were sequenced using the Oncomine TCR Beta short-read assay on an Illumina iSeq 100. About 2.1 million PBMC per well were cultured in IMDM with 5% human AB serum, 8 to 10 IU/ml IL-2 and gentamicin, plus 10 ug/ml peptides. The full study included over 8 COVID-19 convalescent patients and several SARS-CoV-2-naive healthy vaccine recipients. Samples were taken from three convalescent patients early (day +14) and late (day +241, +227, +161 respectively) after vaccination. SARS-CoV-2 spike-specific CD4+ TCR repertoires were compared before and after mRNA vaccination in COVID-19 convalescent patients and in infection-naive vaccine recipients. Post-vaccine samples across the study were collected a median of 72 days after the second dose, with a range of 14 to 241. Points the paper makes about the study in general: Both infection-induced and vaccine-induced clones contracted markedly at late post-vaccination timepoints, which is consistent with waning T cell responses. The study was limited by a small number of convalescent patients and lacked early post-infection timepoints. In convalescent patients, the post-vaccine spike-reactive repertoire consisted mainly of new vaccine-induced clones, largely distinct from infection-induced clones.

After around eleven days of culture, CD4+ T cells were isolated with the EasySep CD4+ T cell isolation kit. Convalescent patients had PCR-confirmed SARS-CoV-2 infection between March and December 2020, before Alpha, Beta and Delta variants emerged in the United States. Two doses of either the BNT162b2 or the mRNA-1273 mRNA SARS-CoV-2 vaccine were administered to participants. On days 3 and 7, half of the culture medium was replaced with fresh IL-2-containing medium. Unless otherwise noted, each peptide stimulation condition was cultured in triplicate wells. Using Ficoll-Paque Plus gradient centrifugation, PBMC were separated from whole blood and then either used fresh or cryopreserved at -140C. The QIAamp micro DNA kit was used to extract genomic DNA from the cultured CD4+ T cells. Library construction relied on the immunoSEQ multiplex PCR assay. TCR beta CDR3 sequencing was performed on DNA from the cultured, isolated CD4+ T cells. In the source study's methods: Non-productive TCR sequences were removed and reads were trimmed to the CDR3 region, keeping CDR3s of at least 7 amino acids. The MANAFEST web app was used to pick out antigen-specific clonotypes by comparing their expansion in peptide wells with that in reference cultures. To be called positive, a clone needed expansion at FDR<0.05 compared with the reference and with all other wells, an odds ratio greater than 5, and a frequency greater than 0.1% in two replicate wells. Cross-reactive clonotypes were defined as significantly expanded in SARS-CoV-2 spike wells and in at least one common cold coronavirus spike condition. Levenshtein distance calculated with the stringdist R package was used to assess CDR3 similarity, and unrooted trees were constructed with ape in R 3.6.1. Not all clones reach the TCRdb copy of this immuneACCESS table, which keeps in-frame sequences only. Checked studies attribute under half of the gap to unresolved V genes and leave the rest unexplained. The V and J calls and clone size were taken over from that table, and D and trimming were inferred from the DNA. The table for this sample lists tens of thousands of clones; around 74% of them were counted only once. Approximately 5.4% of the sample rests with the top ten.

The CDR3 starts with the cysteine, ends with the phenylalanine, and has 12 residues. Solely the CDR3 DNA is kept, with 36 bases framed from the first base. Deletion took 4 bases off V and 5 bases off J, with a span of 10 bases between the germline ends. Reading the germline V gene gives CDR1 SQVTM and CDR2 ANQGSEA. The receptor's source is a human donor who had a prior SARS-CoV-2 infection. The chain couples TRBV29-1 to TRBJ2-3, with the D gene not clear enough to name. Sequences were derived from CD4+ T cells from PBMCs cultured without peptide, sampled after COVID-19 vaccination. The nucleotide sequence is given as TGCAGCGTTGGTGGTGGACGAGATACGCAGTATTTT. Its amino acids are CSVGGGRDTQYF.